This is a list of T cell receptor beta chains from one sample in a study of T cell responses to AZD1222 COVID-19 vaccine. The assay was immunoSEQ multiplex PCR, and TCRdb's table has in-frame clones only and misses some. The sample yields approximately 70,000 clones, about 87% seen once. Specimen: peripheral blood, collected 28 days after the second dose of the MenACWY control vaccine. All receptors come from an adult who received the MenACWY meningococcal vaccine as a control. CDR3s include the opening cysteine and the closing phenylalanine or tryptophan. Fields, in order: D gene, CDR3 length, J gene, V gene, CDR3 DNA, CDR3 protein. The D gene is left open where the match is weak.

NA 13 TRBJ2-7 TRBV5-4 TGTGCCAGCAGCTTGACTCAGGGACCGGAGCAGTACTTC CASSLTQGPEQYF
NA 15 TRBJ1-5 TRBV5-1 TGCGCCAGCAGCTTGGGGGTCTCGGGCGATCAGCCCCAGCATTTT CASSLGVSGDQPQHF
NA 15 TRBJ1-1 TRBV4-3 TGCGCCAGCAGCCAAGATGGCCACGGGAACACTGAAGCTTTCTTT CASSQDGHGNTEAFF
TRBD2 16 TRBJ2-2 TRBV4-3 TGCGCCAGCAGCCAAGGGCTCGGGGGGAAAGCCGGGGAGCTGTTTTTT CASSQGLGGKAGELFF
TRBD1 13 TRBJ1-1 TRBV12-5 TGTGCTAGTGGTTTGGCACAGGGGGTCGAAGCTTTCTTT CASGLAQGVEAFF
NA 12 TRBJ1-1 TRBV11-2 TGTGCCAGCAGCTTAGGAGTTGGTGAAGCTTTCTTT CASSLGVGEAFF
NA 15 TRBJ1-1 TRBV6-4 TGTGCCAGCAGTGACCCTGCCTCCATGAACACTGAAGCTTTCTTT CASSDPASMNTEAFF
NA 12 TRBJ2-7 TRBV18 TGTGCCAGCTCACCGGACACCTACGAGCAGTACTTC CASSPDTYEQYF
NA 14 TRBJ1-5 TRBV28 TGTGCCAGCAGTTCTCGGGACAACAATCAGCCCCAGCATTTT CASSSRDNNQPQHF
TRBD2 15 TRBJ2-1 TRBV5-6 TGTGCCAGCAGCTTTCAGAGCGGGGGGCGAAATGAGCAGTTCTTC CASSFQSGGRNEQFF
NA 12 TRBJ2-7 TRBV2 TGTGCCAGCAGTGAATGGGTTGACGAGCAGTACTTC CASSEWVDEQYF
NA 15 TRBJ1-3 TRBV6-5 TGTGCCAGCAGCCCCCGGGTAGGGGCTAGGGACACCATATATTTT CASSPRVGARDTIYF
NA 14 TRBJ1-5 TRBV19 TGTGCCAGTAGTCTGGAGGGGAGCAATCAGCCCCAGCATTTT CASSLEGSNQPQHF